Each of the 16 T cell receptor beta chains below was sequenced from the same sample in a study of T cell responses to AZD1222 COVID-19 vaccine. Assay: immunoSEQ multiplex PCR; the TCRdb copy retains only in-frame clones and omits some. This table holds some 120,000 clones, almost 90% found once. Sequenced material: peripheral blood, taken on day 0 of AZD1222 vaccination. The receptors originated from an adult in good health.

This clone was counted a single time. The V gene is TRBV7-9, the J gene TRBJ2-7; 7 nucleotides agree with TRBD1. This CDR3 comprises 14 residues. J lost 3 bases, V lost 1 base, and 3 bases had no gene match. Germline CDR1 and CDR2: SEHNR and FQNEAQ (reference sequence). Here the CDR3 DNA reads TGTGCCAGCAGCTTAGGCTGGACAGGCTACGAGCAGTACTTC. Translating it yields CASSLGWTGYEQYF.

This chain uses TRBV9 with TRBJ2-2; D remains ambiguous. This CDR3 has 13 amino acids. Germline V gene sequence: CDR1 SGDLS, CDR2 YYNGEE. The V gene lost 0 bases and the J gene lost 3 bases, with 3 bases spanning the gap. For the CDR3, the DNA is TGTGCCAGCAGCGTAGTTTACACCGGGGAGCTGTTTTTT. It encodes CASSVVYTGELFF.

The chain combines TRBV5-6 with TRBJ1-4; 10 bases align to TRBD1. The V and J ends lost 2 bases and 6 bases, in that order; junction bases with no gene match: 4. CDR3 length: 15 residues. Germline-derived CDR1 and CDR2 are SGHDT and YYEEEE. CDR3 nucleotides: TGTGCCAGCAGCTTAGTCGGGACAGGGGATGAAAAACTGTTTTTT. Translating gives CASSLVGTGDEKLFF.

V gene TRBV12-3 or TRBV12-4 combines with J gene TRBJ1-4; D gene ambiguous. V was shortened by 6 bases and J by 0 bases, with 5 bases between the two germline ends. This CDR3 has 13 residues. In DNA form, the CDR3 reads TGTGCCAGCAGCCTCTCAACTAATGAAAAACTGTTTTTT. Protein product: CASSLSTNEKLFF.

The rearrangement joins TRBV24-1 to TRBJ2-7; possibly TRBD1 for D (6 bases). The CDR3 loop spans 13 amino acids. In germline, CDR1 is KGHDR, CDR2 SFDVKD. V lost 3 bases and J 4 bases, leaving 9 bases between the germline ends. The CDR3 DNA is TGTGCCACCAGTGATAACAGGGCGTACGAGCAGTACTTC. It translates to CATSDNRAYEQYF.

This chain uses TRBV7-3 with TRBJ2-2; TRBD1 matches at 7 bases. The J segment lost 5 bases and the V segment lost 4 bases, leaving 13 bases of the junction unmatched. CDR1 and CDR2 from the germline V gene are SGHTA and FQGTGA. This CDR3 spans 17 amino acids. CDR3 nucleotide sequence: TGTGCCAGCAGCTACTTACAGGGGACGACCGGAACCGGGGAGCTGTTTTTT. Translating it yields CASSYLQGTTGTGELFF.

The chain is built from TRBV19 and TRBJ1-5; D is perhaps TRBD1 (6 bases). Trimming took 8 bases from V and 4 from J, leaving 21 bases between them. Looked up from germline, CDR1 is LNHDA and CDR2 is SQIVND (reference sequence). This CDR3 has 16 amino acids. The CDR3 DNA reads TGTGCCAGTCACACCCTGGGCAGGGGTTTTAATCAGCCCCAGCATTTT. Encoded protein: CASHTLGRGFNQPQHF.

This rearrangement joins TRBV3-1 (or the pseudogene TRBV3-2) to TRBJ2-3; maybe TRBD2 (6 bases). Germline values: CDR1 LGHDT, CDR2 YNNKEL (reference sequence). V lost 8 bases, J lost 2 bases, and 14 bases lay in between. CDR3 size: 14 residues. CDR3 nucleotides: TGTGCCAGCGGAGGGTGGGAGTACACAGATACGCAGTATTTT. Amino acids: CASGGWEYTDTQYF.

The rearrangement uses TRBV6-5 and TRBJ1-2; the D is unclear. Germline CDR1 is MNHEY and CDR2 is SVGAGI. This CDR3 spans 14 amino acids. Deletions cut 5 bases from V and 2 bases from J, with 12 bases between. The CDR3 protein is CASSPARANYGYTF. The CDR3 bases are TGTGCCAGCAGTCCCGCGAGAGCAAACTATGGCTACACCTTC.

This clone was observed a single time. The chain employs TRBV19 and TRBJ1-5, with 7 nucleotides matching TRBD1. V was pared by 9 bases and J by 3 bases, with 11 bases of the junction left unmatched. The CDR3 extends over 15 amino acids. Germline CDR1 LNHDA, CDR2 SQIVND (reference sequence). Written as DNA, the CDR3 is TGTGCCAGCACGTGGACCGACAGGGACAATCAGCCCCAGCATTTT. It is translated as CASTWTDRDNQPQHF.

The V call is TRBV5-1, the J call TRBJ2-7, with 10 bases fitting TRBD2. V shed 1 base and J 2 bases; nucleotides not matched to a gene: 6. This CDR3 has 16 amino acids. Germline CDR1 SGHRS, CDR2 YFSETQ. The CDR3 is CASSLSASGSPYEQYF. In DNA, the CDR3 is TGCGCCAGCAGCTTGTCGGCTAGCGGGAGCCCCTACGAGCAGTACTTC.

This sequence joins TRBV6-6 and TRBJ1-5, with TRBD1 as a possible D gene (5 bases). The CDR3 loop spans 15 amino acids. Trimming removed 5 bases at V and 0 bases at J, with 11 bases between. Germline V gene lookup returns CDR1 MNHNY and CDR2 SVGAGI (reference sequence). This CDR3 reads CASSTGTDSNQPQHF. Written as DNA, the CDR3 is TGTGCCAGCAGTACCGGGACGGATAGCAATCAGCCCCAGCATTTT.

The V call is TRBV6-1, the J call TRBJ1-6; no clear D. The V end was cut by 1 base, the J end by 10 bases, with 8 bases between. The CDR3 sequence is 13 residues long. Germline V gives CDR1 MNHNS, CDR2 SASEGT. The CDR3, as DNA: TGTGCCAGCAGTGAAGTTAAGTACTCACCCCTCCACTTT. It yields the protein CASSEVKYSPLHF.

Of note for this clone: The junction differs from germline at one of its ends, possibly a read error. The chain links TRBV13 to TRBJ2-7, with D unresolved. The CDR3 extends over 9 amino acids. Germline CDR1 is PRHDT and CDR2 is FYEKMQ (reference sequence). CDR3 protein: CASSPVFRF. CDR3 sequence (DNA): TGTGCCAGCAGCCCAGTTTTCAGATTC.

The chain recombines TRBV11-2 with TRBJ2-5, with D possibly TRBD2 on 7 matching bases. The length of the CDR3 is 16 residues. The V gene's germline CDR1 is SGHAT and CDR2 FQNNGV. The V end lost 8 bases, the J end lost 2 bases, and 21 bases lay between the germline ends. The CDR3 spells CASGGGVTSVQETQYF. The CDR3 DNA is TGTGCCAGCGGGGGCGGGGTCACTAGCGTTCAAGAGACCCAGTACTTC.

The CDR3 loop reads CASSPQSPSNQPQHF. The CDR3 nucleotides are TGTGCCAGCAGCCCCCAAAGTCCTAGCAATCAGCCCCAGCATTTT. This rearrangement joins TRBV7-2 to TRBJ1-5; no clear D. Between the trimmed V and J ends, which lost 5 bases and 0 bases, there was a span of 11 bases. Germline lookup yields CDR1 SGHTA and CDR2 FQGNSA. The CDR3 consists of 15 residues.